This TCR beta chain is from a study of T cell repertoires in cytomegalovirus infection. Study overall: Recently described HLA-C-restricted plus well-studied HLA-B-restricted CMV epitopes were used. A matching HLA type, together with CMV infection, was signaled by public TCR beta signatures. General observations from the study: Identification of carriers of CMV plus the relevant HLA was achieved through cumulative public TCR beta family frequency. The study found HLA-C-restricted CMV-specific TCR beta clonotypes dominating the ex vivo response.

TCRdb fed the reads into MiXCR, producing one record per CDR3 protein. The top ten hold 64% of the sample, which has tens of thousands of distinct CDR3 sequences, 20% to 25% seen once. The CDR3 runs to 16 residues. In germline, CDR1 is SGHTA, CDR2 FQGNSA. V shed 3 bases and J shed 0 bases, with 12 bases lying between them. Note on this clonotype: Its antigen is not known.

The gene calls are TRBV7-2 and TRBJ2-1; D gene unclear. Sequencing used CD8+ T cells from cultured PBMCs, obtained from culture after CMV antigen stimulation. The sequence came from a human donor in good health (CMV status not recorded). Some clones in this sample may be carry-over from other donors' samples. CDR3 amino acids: CASSLSSVSSYNEQFF. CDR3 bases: TGTGCCAGCAGCTTGTCTTCTGTAAGCTCCTACAATGAGCAGTTCTTC.